Below, 18 T cell receptor beta chains from the same sample are listed, as sequenced in a study of human T cells and chemical hapten exposure. TCRdb processed the RACE reads anew with MiXCR; each CDR3 protein has one entry. The table lists about 110,000 distinct CDR3 sequences, about a tenth of them singletons. The sample's time point: patch test 2, 6 weeks after DPC sensitization. Stated treatment: therapeutic diphenylcyclopropenone sensitization with weekly scalp DPC. Sequencing was performed on whole blood, taken in connection with sensitization to the hapten diphenylcyclopropenone (DPC). These receptors were taken from a woman aged 35 to 49 with alopecia areata. Some clones in this sample may be carry-over from other donors' samples.

J is TRBJ2-3 and V is TRBV29-1, with TRBD2 identical over 8 bases. J gave up 5 bases and V 5 bases, and 12 bases lay outside the gene matches. Germline loops: CDR1 SQVTM, CDR2 ANQGSEA. This CDR3 is 15 amino acids long. CDR3 in amino acids: CSVQGSGGSVDTQYF. In nucleotides, the CDR3 is TGCAGCGTTCAAGGGAGCGGGGGTTCAGTAGATACGCAGTATTTT.

This clonotype has more than one count but fewer than ten. The rearrangement links TRBV11-2 to TRBJ2-7, with no clear D. Germline V gene lookup returns CDR1 SGHAT and CDR2 FQNNGV. This CDR3 contains 11 residues. V dropped 5 bases and J dropped 6 bases, with 8 bases sitting between them. CDR3 residues: CASSHGLEQYF. In DNA form, the CDR3 reads TGTGCCAGCAGCCACGGGCTCGAGCAGTACTTC.

In its sample, this clonotype was seen many times. The rearrangement joins TRBV4-2 to TRBJ1-2, with D unclear. Germline lookup yields CDR1 LGHNA and CDR2 YNFKEQ. The CDR3 totals 12 residues. V was shortened by 0 bases and J by 5 bases, with 4 bases between the two germline ends. The CDR3 DNA is TGTGCCAGCAGCCAAGACCAGTATGGCTACACCTTC. This encodes CASSQDQYGYTF.

This clonotype was detected only a few times. V gene TRBV6-1 combines with J gene TRBJ1-5, with TRBD1 matching over 8 bases. The V segment lost 6 bases and the J segment 2 bases; nucleotides outside the gene matches: 9. The germline V gene encodes CDR1 MNHNS and CDR2 SASEGT. CDR3 length: 16 residues. The chain's CDR3 is CASSSQGGFGNQPQHF. The CDR3 coding sequence is TGTGCCAGCAGCTCACAGGGGGGTTTCGGCAATCAGCCCCAGCATTTT.

This clonotype was found a few times. The chain is built from TRBV28 and TRBJ2-7; 12 bases are a match to TRBD2. CDR1 MDHEN and CDR2 SYDVKM come from the germline V gene. The CDR3 is 18 residues long. The V gene end was trimmed by 0 bases and the J gene end by 0 bases; junction bases not matched to a gene: 6. CDR3 sequence reads: CASSLWGLAGLTSYEQYF. The CDR3 nucleotides read TGTGCCAGCAGTTTATGGGGACTAGCGGGTCTTACCTCCTACGAGCAGTACTTC.

There are many counts of this clonotype. V and J are TRBV20-1 and TRBJ1-5; perhaps TRBD1 as D (5 bases). The CDR3 length is 12 residues. Per the germline V gene, CDR1 is DFQATT and CDR2 is SNEGSKA (reference sequence). Trimming took 2 bases from V and 6 from J, leaving 8 bases between them. As DNA, the CDR3 is TGCAGTGCTAGAAGGGGAGGTCAGCCCCAGCATTTT. Encoded protein: CSARRGGQPQHF.

In its sample, this clonotype was seen a few times. The J gene is TRBJ2-7, the V gene TRBV6-5, with 7 nucleotides matching TRBD2. Per the germline V gene, CDR1 is MNHEY and CDR2 is SVGAGI. V shed 5 bases and J 2 bases; nucleotides not matched to a gene: 9. The CDR3 is 15 residues long. The CDR3 DNA sequence: TGTGCCAGCAGTAGAACTAGCGCGCCCGCCTACGAGCAGTACTTC. As protein: CASSRTSAPAYEQYF.

This clonotype was seen more than once but under ten times. The chain joins TRBV6-2 or TRBV6-3 to TRBJ2-2; TRBD2 aligns across 10 bases. V gave up 6 bases and J gave up 4 bases; unmatched junction bases: 17. The CDR3 extends over 19 amino acids. Germline V gene lookup returns CDR1 MNHEY and CDR2 SVGEGT. The CDR3, as DNA: TGTGCCAGCAGACCTCCAACTAGCGGGGTGATATCGGTCACCGGGGAGCTGTTTTTT. Protein product: CASRPPTSGVISVTGELFF.

The V and J genes are TRBV12-3 or TRBV12-4 and TRBJ2-7; 7 positions agree with TRBD1. This CDR3 comprises 13 residues. V dropped 7 bases and J dropped 7; count of bases not matched to a gene: 10. CDR3 sequence reads: CASMKRGQGEQYF. The DNA for the CDR3 is TGTGCCAGCATGAAGAGGGGGCAAGGAGAGCAGTACTTC.

This clonotype was seen ten or more times. This rearrangement joins TRBV11-2 to TRBJ1-1; unclear D gene. CDR3 length: 15 amino acids. Deletions cut 5 bases from V and 0 bases from J, with 13 bases between. The germline gives CDR1 SGHAT, CDR2 FQNNGV. DNA of the CDR3: TGTGCCAGCAGCCCGCCAAACCTCATGAACACTGAAGCTTTCTTT. Translated: CASSPPNLMNTEAFF.

This clonotype was picked up many times. The genes are TRBV11-2 and TRBJ1-2; the D gene is possibly TRBD1 (6 bases). Trimming cost V 5 bases and J 4 bases, with 17 bases left between them. This CDR3 is built from 15 residues. Germline V CDR1 and CDR2: SGHAT, FQNNGV. CDR3 sequence (DNA): TGTGCCAGCAGCCTAACGGGGGGGCTTGTCTATGGCTACACCTTC. This gives the protein CASSLTGGLVYGYTF.

This clonotype was detected only a few times. The V gene is TRBV25-1, the J gene TRBJ1-2, with TRBD1 matching 8 bases. V shed 1 base and J 4 bases; nucleotides not matched to a gene: 2. CDR3 size: 14 residues. Germline V CDR1 and CDR2: MGHDK, SYGVNS. The CDR3 spells CASSEWDRSYGYTF. The CDR3 coding sequence is TGTGCCAGCAGTGAATGGGACAGGAGCTATGGCTACACCTTC.

This clonotype has a count of ten or more. The chain employs TRBV3-1 and TRBJ1-6, with D perhaps TRBD1 (5 bases). Germline CDR1 and CDR2: LGHDT and YNNKEL (reference sequence). The CDR3 consists of 14 residues. Between the trimmed V and J ends, which lost 2 bases and 11 bases, there was a span of 13 bases. The CDR3 loop is CASSQRQGGTPLHF. The DNA of the CDR3 is TGTGCCAGCAGCCAACGCCAGGGAGGGACACCCCTCCACTTT.

This clonotype was observed a few times. The rearrangement joins TRBV5-4 to TRBJ2-3; tentative D call: TRBD2 (6 bases). Germline V lookup: CDR1 SGHNT, CDR2 YYREEE (reference sequence). Trimming removed 3 bases from V and 2 bases from J, with 22 bases in between. The CDR3 is 18 residues long. The CDR3 region has the DNA TGTGCCAGCAGCTCAAGGAAGCTAGCGACCCCTCTCACAGATACGCAGTATTTT. As protein: CASSSRKLATPLTDTQYF.

Many counts were recorded for this clonotype. The rearrangement joins TRBV5-1 to TRBJ1-6; D not resolved. Trimming cost V 4 bases and J 0 bases, with 5 bases left between them. From germline, CDR1 is SGHRS and CDR2 YFSETQ. CDR3 length: 14 residues. CDR3 in DNA: TGCGCCAGCAGCCTGAGCTCCTATAATTCACCCCTCCACTTT. Protein sequence: CASSLSSYNSPLHF.

This clonotype appeared a few times. The rearrangement links TRBV20-1 to TRBJ2-1; 12 nucleotides agree with TRBD2. The trim removed 6 bases at V and 10 bases at J, leaving 7 bases unmatched. CDR3 length: 13 amino acids. CDR1 is DFQATT, CDR2 SNEGSKA, per germline (reference sequence). The CDR3 bases are TGCAGTGCCGCTAGCGGGGGGGCCGGAGAGCAGTTCTTC. This codes for CSAASGGAGEQFF.

This chain links TRBV6-2 or TRBV6-3 with TRBJ2-7; weak D call: TRBD2 (5 bases). V shed 5 bases and J shed 2 bases, with 16 bases lying between them. The CDR3 is 15 amino acids. Germline assignment: CDR1 MNHEY and CDR2 SVGEGT. The CDR3 bases are TGTGCCAGCAGTCCCCCAGGCGGGCGGACCTACGAGCAGTACTTC. It is translated as CASSPPGGRTYEQYF.

The sample holds many counts of this clonotype. The genes are TRBV9 and TRBJ2-7; D possibly corresponds to TRBD2 (6 bases). The CDR3 contains 14 residues. V lost 3 bases and J lost 3, with 13 bases in between. The germline V gene encodes CDR1 SGDLS and CDR2 YYNGEE. The CDR3 is CASSERAVDYEQYF. The CDR3 DNA is TGTGCCAGCAGCGAGCGGGCTGTAGACTACGAGCAGTACTTC.